This T cell receptor beta chain was sequenced in a study of blood T cell repertoires in COVID-19. Profiled with immunoSEQ multiplex PCR; TCRdb holds only in-frame clones, not every one. The sample yields around 190,000 clones, 70% to 90% seen once. Cohort placement rested on clinical history that participants reported themselves. Trimming removed 0 bases from V and 6 bases from J, with 7 bases in between. Per germline, CDR1 SGHDN and CDR2 FVKESK. The CDR3 contains 13 residues. Source material: PBMCs or T cells enriched from blood (not recorded which). This sequence joins TRBV14 and TRBJ2-3; possibly TRBD2 for D (5 bases). This TCR came from a woman between 40 and 55 years old in a cohort exposed to, infected with or recovered from COVID-19 (not recorded which). This CDR3 is CASSQDLADTQYF. The DNA of the CDR3 is TGTGCCAGCAGCCAAGATCTAGCCGATACGCAGTATTTT.